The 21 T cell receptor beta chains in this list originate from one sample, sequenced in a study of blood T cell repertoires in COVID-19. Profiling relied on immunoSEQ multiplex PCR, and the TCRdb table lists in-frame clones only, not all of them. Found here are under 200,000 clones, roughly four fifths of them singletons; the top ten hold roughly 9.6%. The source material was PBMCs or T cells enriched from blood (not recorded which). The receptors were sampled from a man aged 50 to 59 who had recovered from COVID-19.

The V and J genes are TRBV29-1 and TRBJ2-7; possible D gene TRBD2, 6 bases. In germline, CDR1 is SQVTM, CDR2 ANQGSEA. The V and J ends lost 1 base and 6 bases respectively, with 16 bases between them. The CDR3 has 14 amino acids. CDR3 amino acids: CSVEGAGTPLEQYF. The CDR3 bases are TGCAGCGTTGAAGGGGCCGGGACTCCTCTCGAGCAGTACTTC.

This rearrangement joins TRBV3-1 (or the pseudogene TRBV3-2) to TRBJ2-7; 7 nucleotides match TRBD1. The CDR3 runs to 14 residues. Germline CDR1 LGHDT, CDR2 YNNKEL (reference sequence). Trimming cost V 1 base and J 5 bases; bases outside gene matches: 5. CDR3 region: CASSQVEGADEQYF. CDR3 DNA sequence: TGTGCCAGCAGCCAAGTTGAGGGGGCGGACGAGCAGTACTTC.

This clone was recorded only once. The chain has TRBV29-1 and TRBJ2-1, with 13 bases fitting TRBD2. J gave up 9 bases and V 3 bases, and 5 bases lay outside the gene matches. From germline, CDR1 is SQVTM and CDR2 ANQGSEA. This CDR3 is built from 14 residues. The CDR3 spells CSVDGLAGESEQFF. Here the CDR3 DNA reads TGCAGCGTTGACGGACTAGCGGGAGAAAGTGAGCAGTTCTTC.

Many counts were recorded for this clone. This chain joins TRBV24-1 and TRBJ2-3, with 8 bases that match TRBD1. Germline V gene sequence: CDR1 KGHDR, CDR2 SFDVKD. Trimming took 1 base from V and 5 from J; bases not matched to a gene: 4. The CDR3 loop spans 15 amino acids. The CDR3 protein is CATSDFTGGGDTQYF. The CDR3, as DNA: TGTGCCACCAGTGATTTCACAGGGGGAGGAGATACGCAGTATTTT.

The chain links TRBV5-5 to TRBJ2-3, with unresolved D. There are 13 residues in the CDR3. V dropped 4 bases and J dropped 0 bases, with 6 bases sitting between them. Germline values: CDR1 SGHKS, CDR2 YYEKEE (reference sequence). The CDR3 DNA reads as TGTGCCAGCAGCGTCCCTAGCACAGATACGCAGTATTTT. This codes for CASSVPSTDTQYF.

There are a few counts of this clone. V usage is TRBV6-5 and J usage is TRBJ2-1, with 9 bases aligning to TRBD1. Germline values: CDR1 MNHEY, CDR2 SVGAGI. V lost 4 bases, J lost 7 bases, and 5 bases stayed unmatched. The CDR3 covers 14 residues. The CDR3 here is CASSFRTGDNEQFF. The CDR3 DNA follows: TGTGCCAGCAGTTTTCGGACAGGGGATAATGAGCAGTTCTTC.

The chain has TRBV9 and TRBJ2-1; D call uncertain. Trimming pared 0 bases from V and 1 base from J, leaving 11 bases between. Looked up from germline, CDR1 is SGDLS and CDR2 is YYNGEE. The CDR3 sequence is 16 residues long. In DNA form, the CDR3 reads TGTGCCAGCAGCGTAGGAGATACACTATCCTACAATGAGCAGTTCTTC. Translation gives CASSVGDTLSYNEQFF.

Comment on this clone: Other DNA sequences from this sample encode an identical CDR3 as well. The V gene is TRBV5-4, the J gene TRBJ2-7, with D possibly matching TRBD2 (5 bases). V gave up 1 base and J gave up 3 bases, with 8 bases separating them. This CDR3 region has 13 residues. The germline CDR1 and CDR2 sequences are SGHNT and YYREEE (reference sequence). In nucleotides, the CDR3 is TGTGCCAGCAGCTTGAGAGGGAGCTACGAGCAGTACTTC. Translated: CASSLRGSYEQYF.

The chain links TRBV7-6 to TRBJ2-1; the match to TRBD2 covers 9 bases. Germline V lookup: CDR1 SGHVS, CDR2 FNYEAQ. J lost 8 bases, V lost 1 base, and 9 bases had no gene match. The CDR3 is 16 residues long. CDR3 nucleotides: TGTGCCAGCAGCTTAGGTGGCGGGAGGGCCCTCGATGAGCAGTTCTTC. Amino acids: CASSLGGGRALDEQFF.

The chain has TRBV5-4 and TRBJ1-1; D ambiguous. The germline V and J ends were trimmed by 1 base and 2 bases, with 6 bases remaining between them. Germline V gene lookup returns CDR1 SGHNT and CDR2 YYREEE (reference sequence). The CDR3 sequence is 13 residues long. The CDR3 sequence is CASSLNSNTEAFF. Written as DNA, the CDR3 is TGTGCCAGCAGCTTGAACAGCAACACTGAAGCTTTCTTT.

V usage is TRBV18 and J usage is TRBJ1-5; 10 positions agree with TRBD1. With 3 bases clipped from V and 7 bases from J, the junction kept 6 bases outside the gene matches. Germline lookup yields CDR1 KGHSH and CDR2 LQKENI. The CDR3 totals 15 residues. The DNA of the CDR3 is TGTGCCAGCTCACCCGGGACAGGGGTTTACCAGCCCCAGCATTTT. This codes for CASSPGTGVYQPQHF.

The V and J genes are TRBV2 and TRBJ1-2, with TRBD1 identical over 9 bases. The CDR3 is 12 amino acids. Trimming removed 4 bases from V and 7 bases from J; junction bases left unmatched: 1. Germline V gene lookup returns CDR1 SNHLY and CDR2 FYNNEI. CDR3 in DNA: TGTGCCAGCAGTGGACAGGGGGTTGGCTACACCTTC. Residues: CASSGQGVGYTF. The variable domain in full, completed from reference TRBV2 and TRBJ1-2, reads EPEVTQTPSHQVTQMGQEVILRCVPISNHLYFYWYRQILGQKVEFLVSFYNNEISEKSEIFDDQFSVERPDGSNFTLKIRSTKLEDSAMYFCASSGQGVGYTFGSGTRLTVV.

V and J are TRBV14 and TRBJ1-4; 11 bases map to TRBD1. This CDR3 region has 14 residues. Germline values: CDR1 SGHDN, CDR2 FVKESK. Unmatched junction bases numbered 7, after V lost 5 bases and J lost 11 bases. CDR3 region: CASSGQGAGGKLFF. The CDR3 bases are TGTGCCAGCAGCGGACAGGGGGCAGGCGGGAAACTGTTTTTT.

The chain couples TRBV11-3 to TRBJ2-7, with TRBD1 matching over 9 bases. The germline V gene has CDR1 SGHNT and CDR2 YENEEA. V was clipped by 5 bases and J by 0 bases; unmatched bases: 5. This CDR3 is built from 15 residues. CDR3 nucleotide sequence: TGTGCCAGCAGCCTCGGACAGGGGAGCTCCTACGAGCAGTACTTC. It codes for CASSLGQGSSYEQYF.

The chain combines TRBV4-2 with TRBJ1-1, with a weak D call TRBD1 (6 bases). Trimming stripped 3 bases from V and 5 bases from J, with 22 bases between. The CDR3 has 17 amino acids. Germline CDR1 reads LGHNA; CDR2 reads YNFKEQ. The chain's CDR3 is CASSQMSGGGSRTEAFF. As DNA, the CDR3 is TGTGCCAGCAGCCAGATGAGTGGGGGCGGGAGCCGGACTGAAGCTTTCTTT.

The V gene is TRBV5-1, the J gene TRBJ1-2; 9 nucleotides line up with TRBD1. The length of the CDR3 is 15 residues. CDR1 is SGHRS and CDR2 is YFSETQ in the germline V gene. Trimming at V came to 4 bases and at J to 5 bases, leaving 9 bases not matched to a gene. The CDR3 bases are TGCGCCAGCAGCCTCGGACAGGGGCCGAGGTATGGCTACACCTTC. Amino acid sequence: CASSLGQGPRYGYTF.

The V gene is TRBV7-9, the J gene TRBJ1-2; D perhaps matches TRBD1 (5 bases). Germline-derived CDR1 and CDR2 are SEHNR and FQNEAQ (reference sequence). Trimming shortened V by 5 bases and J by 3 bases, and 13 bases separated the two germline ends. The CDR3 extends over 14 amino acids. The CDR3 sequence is CASSADLGHYGYTF. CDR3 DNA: TGTGCCAGCAGCGCAGACTTGGGGCACTATGGCTACACCTTC.

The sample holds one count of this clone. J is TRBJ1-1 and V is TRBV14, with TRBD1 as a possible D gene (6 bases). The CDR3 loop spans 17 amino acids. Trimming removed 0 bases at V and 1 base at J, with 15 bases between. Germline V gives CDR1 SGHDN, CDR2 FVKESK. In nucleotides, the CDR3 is TGTGCCAGCAGCCAAGAGTGGCGGGGGGCGAGGAACACTGAAGCTTTCTTT. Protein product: CASSQEWRGARNTEAFF.

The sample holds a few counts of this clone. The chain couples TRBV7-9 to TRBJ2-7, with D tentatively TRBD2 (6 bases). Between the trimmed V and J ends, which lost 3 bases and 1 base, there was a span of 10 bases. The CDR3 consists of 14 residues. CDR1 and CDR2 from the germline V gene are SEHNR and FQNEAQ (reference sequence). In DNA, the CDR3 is TGTGCCAGCAGCTTGGCTAGCGTTTCCTACGAGCAGTACTTC. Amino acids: CASSLASVSYEQYF.

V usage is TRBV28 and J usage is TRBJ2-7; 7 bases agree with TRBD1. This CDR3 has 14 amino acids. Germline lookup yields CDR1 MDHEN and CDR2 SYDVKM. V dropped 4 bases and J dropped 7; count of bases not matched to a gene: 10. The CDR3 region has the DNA TGTGCCAGCAGTTCCGGGACAGTCCTTAAGGAGCAGTACTTC. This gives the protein CASSSGTVLKEQYF.

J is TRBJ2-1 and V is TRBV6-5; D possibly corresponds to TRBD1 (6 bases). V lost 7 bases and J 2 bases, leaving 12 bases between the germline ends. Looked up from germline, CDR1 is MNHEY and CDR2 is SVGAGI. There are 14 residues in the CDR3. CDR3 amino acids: CASMAAGAYNEQFF. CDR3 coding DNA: TGTGCCAGCATGGCGGCAGGGGCCTACAATGAGCAGTTCTTC.